A selection of T cell receptor beta chains follows, all from one sample in a study of blood T cell repertoires in COVID-19. Sequencing was performed with immunoSEQ multiplex PCR; in TCRdb, only in-frame clones are kept and a portion is missing. The table shows under 250,000 clones, with 84% occurring only once. The specimen sequenced was peripheral blood. These receptors all come from a woman between 35 and 50 years old who had recovered from COVID-19. Both conserved end residues are trimmed from each CDR3. The D gene is left open where the match is weak. Size values are once, few and many counts, or a class for expanded clones, and some rows have none.

j_call clone_size v_call d_call cdr3_aa
TRBJ2-1 NA TRBV6-1 TRBD2 ASSELAGGRSYNEQF
TRBJ2-7 once TRBV5-6 NA ASSGTGTYEQY
TRBJ1-1 NA TRBV14 NA ASSHRYTRGGGGTEAF
TRBJ2-7 once TRBV27 TRBD2 ASSYGTSTYEQY
TRBJ2-6 NA TRBV2 TRBD1 ASSEDRGSGANVLT
TRBJ1-1 NA TRBV4-2 NA ASSQDLTGLNTEAF
TRBJ2-7 NA TRBV7-9 NA ASSLNRDEQY
TRBJ2-7 NA TRBV9 TRBD1 ASSERGQGPYEQY
TRBJ1-2 NA TRBV6-5 NA ASSRTVNYGYT
TRBJ2-7 NA TRBV5-1 NA ASSPLASGDAYEQY
TRBJ2-4 NA TRBV10-3 NA AISGSDIGNIQY
TRBJ1-5 once TRBV2 NA ASSEVAVNQPQH
TRBJ2-5 NA TRBV28 NA ASSSPGWIQY
TRBJ1-2 NA TRBV30 NA AWARGPPPLGYT
TRBJ2-1 NA TRBV4-1 TRBD1 ASSQTTAYSGGAYNEQF
TRBJ1-2 few TRBV30 TRBD1 AWSRTGSNGYT